This T cell receptor beta chain was obtained from a study of spatial heterogeneity in lung cancer. As for the study in general: Compared with alpha-chain sequences, beta-chain sequences were consistently detected in greater numbers. Study-level findings and limits: Tallies of expanded TCRs, which were sorted into ubiquitous and regional groups, correlated with counts of ubiquitous and regional nonsynonymous mutations, respectively. One measure, the expanded intratumoral alpha and beta TCR count, tracked tumor mutation counts.

Time point described: sample taken at primary tumor resection. No cells were sorted before sequencing. The whole RNA sequenced was extracted from tumor, nontumor lung or frozen PBMC. Every molecule of TCR cDNA had its own unique molecular identifier. TCRdb passed the 5' RACE reads through MiXCR, listing each CDR3 protein once. This table holds 1,500 or so distinct CDR3 sequences, 15% to 18% found once. The CDR3 length is 14 residues. The germline V gene has CDR1 SGDLS and CDR2 YYNGEE. Trimming stripped 4 bases from V and 4 bases from J, with 14 bases between. This clonotype was seen a few times. Its antigen is still unknown. Because the library targeted alpha chains, this beta chain is an off-target read whose size means little.

The receptor was derived from a male donor with early-stage non-small cell lung cancer. The chain couples TRBV9 to TRBJ1-1, with D perhaps TRBD1 (5 bases). The sequences come from lung tumor tissue, collected at surgery. The CDR3 loop reads CASSRSGSGTEAFF. The CDR3 bases are TGTGCCAGCAGCAGGTCAGGGTCTGGCACTGAAGCTTTCTTT.